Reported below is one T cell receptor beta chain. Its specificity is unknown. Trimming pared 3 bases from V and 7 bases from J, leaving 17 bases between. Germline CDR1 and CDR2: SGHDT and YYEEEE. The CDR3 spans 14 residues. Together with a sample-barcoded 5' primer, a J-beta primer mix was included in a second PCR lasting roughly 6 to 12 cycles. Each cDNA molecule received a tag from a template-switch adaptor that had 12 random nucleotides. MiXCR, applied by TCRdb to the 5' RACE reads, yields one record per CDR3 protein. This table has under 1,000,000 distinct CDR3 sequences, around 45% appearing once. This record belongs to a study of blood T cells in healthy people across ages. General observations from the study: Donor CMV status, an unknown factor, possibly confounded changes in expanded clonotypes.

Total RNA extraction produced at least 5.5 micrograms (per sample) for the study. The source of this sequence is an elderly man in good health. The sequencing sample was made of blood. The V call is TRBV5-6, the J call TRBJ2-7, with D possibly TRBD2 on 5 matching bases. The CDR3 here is CASSSRRLLFEQYF. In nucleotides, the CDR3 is TGTGCCAGCAGCTCTCGGAGGCTACTCTTTGAGCAGTACTTC.